Below, 7 T cell receptor beta chains from the same sample are listed, as sequenced in a study of response to subunit inactivated influenza vaccine. From the RT-PCR reads, TCRdb called clonotypes with MiXCR, one entry per CDR3 protein. This sample has about 540,000 distinct CDR3 sequences, with approximately 20% found just once. The same data also contributed to another study, on T cells expressing NK-cell markers. From that study: 5'RACE template switching with UMIs generated TCR beta cDNA.

The sample in question was CD4+ T cells sorted from PBMCs, obtained 12 days after vaccination. These TCRs come from a man in his forties or fifties who received an inactivated influenza vaccine.

Written as DNA, the CDR3 is TGCGCCAGCAGCTTTCGGGGGGATTCCTACAATGAGCAGTTCTTC. This translates into CASSFRGDSYNEQFF. This chain connects TRBV5-1 to TRBJ2-1, with TRBD2 matching 7 bases. From germline, CDR1 is SGHRS and CDR2 YFSETQ. V trimming: 2 bases; J trimming: 1 base; junction bases outside the gene matches: 3. This CDR3 has 15 amino acids.

This clonotype turned up a few times. The CDR3 DNA follows: TGCAGCGTGAGCCGGGACACAAAACAAGAGACCCAGTACTTC. As protein: CSVSRDTKQETQYF. The chain couples TRBV29-1 to TRBJ2-5, with a tentative D call TRBD1 (6 bases). This CDR3 comprises 14 residues. Germline-derived CDR1 and CDR2 are SQVTM and ANQGSEA. V lost 6 bases and J 2 bases, leaving 16 bases between the germline ends.

This rearrangement joins TRBV5-6 to TRBJ1-3; D unresolved. The germline V and J ends were trimmed by 0 bases and 0 bases, with 10 bases remaining between them. CDR1 is SGHDT, CDR2 YYEEEE, per germline. The CDR3 is 16 amino acids. The CDR3: CASSLGSGSSGNTIYF. The CDR3 DNA sequence: TGTGCCAGCAGCTTGGGCTCGGGAAGCTCTGGAAACACCATATATTTT.

This clonotype showed up just a few times. The CDR3 loop reads CATSRDRIGELFF. CDR3 nucleotide sequence: TGTGCCACCAGCAGAGATCGGATCGGGGAGCTGTTTTTT. V gene TRBV15 combines with J gene TRBJ2-2; D remains unclear. This CDR3 is 13 amino acids long. The germline V gene has CDR1 LNHNV and CDR2 YYDKDF (reference sequence). Deletions cut 0 bases from V and 7 bases from J, with 6 bases between.

A few counts support this clonotype. V usage is TRBV18 and J usage is TRBJ1-6; D is perhaps TRBD1 (5 bases). Trimming shortened V by 2 bases and J by 6 bases, and 17 bases separated the two germline ends. The CDR3 is made up of 17 amino acids. Germline CDR1 KGHSH, CDR2 LQKENI. This CDR3 is CASSPMTEISFNSPLHF. DNA of the CDR3: TGTGCCAGCTCACCAATGACAGAGATTTCTTTTAATTCACCCCTCCACTTT.

This clonotype appeared a few times. At one end the junction does not follow the germline gene, possibly because of a read error. The chain combines TRBV7-9 with TRBJ2-2; D assignment may be TRBD1 or TRBD2 (5 bases each). There are 16 residues in the CDR3. From germline, CDR1 is SEHNR and CDR2 FQNEAQ (reference sequence). CDR3 DNA: TGTGCCAGCAGTTTAGGGCCCCGAGGGGACACCGGGGAGCTGTTTTTT. As protein: CASSLGPRGDTGELFF.

This clonotype has more than one count but fewer than ten. The rearrangement joins TRBV5-1 to TRBJ2-3, with D unclear. The CDR3 covers 16 residues. Per germline, CDR1 SGHRS and CDR2 YFSETQ. V lost 4 bases and J 2 bases, leaving 17 bases between the germline ends. CDR3 residues: CASSPATSQFTDTQYF. In DNA form, the CDR3 reads TGCGCCAGCAGCCCAGCGACATCTCAATTCACAGATACGCAGTATTTT.